Described below is a single T cell receptor (beta chain) sequence and its context. Its specificity is unknown. These data belong to a study of vaccination and CD4 T cells after COVID-19. The overall study: Two mRNA vaccine doses were given, either BNT162b2 or mRNA-1273. Post-COVID sampling occurred a median about 100 days after diagnosis (range 35 to 161).

The treatment denotes: 10-day PBMC culture with coronavirus spike peptide pools or control peptides (ViraFEST assay). Days 3 and 7 saw half the medium swapped for fresh IL-2 medium. Germline V gene lookup returns CDR1 DFQATT and CDR2 SNEGSKA (reference sequence). This CDR3 contains 13 residues. The ends were cut back, 3 bases at V and 0 bases at J, with 9 bases in the middle. With the Oncomine TCR Beta short-read assay, DNA from cultured CD4+ T cells was sequenced. CD4+ T cells were cultured, and genomic DNA was extracted from them. TCRdb passed the PCR reads through MiXCR, listing each CDR3 protein once. In the table there are tens of thousands of distinct CDR3 sequences, about 40% of which are singletons.

The rearrangement links TRBV20-1 to TRBJ2-7; the D gene is possibly TRBD2 (5 bases). The origin of this receptor is a human donor who had recovered from COVID-19. Material: CD4+ T cells from blood, cultured in vitro. The CDR3 DNA follows: TGCAGTGCTAGGGACTGGGACTCCTACGAGCAGTACTTC. This translates into CSARDWDSYEQYF.